The T cell receptor (beta chain) described here comes from a study of beta chain features in type 1 diabetes. Study-level findings and limits: Moderately but significantly shorter TCRB CDR3s were found in Type 1 diabetes patients in all four CD4+ subsets. Short templates might get an advantage during PCR, and this would be equal in patients and controls.

The CDR3 totals 16 residues. The germline CDR1 and CDR2 sequences are ENHRY and SYGVKD. V was pared by 3 bases and J by 6 bases, with 8 bases of the junction left unmatched. This clone was recorded once. Its antigen is unknown. Reverse transcribing all isolated RNA meant expressed TCRB transcripts were sequenced. There were about 3.57 million reads on average in the naive, central memory and regulatory T cell samples. Method: immunoSEQ multiplex PCR; TCRdb's copy keeps in-frame clones and lacks some. There are under 350,000 clones in the sample; roughly 25% occur only once, and 0.012% lies in the top ten.

The receptor comes from a woman in her twenties or thirties with type 1 diabetes. The V call is TRBV10-3, the J call TRBJ2-1, with 10 nucleotides matching TRBD2. Sequencing input: naive CD4+ T cells from blood. CDR3 in DNA: TGTGCCATCAGTGAAAGGTCTCTAGCGGGAGCCAATGAGCAGTTCTTC. This gives the protein CAISERSLAGANEQFF.